The rows below give T cell receptor beta chains drawn from one sample of a study of cytomegalovirus exposure and HLA in healthy donors. Generated by immunoSEQ multiplex PCR, the TCRdb table keeps only in-frame clones and is missing some. Of about 150,000 clones listed, about 66% are singletons. The sample was PBMCs. These TCRs come from a human donor in good health. Both conserved end residues are part of each CDR3. The D gene is left open where the match is weak. Clone sizes are given selectively: once, few, many, or a class where the clone is expanded.

V: TRBV18; J: TRBJ2-7; D: NA; size: NA; DNA: TGTGCCAGCTCACCACGGTCGGCAGGGGACCTCTACGAGCAGTACTTC; CDR3: CASSPRSAGDLYEQYF
V: TRBV7-6; J: TRBJ2-7; D: NA; size: NA; DNA: TGTGCCAGCAGCTTAGGGGCGGCAGGGGACGGCGAGCAGTACTTC; CDR3: CASSLGAAGDGEQYF
V: TRBV19; J: TRBJ2-3; D: NA; size: few; DNA: TGTGCCAGTAGTATGCCGCGGGACAGAAACTATCGGGCGAGCACAGATACGCAGTATTTT; CDR3: CASSMPRDRNYRASTDTQYF
V: TRBV7-9; J: TRBJ2-3; D: TRBD2; size: NA; DNA: TGTGCCAGCAGCCTGAGCGGGAGGCTTTCAGATACGCAGTATTTT; CDR3: CASSLSGRLSDTQYF
V: TRBV7-8; J: TRBJ2-1; D: TRBD2; size: NA; DNA: TGTGCCAGCAGCTTGGGACTAGCGGGACTCAATGAGCAGTTCTTC; CDR3: CASSLGLAGLNEQFF
V: TRBV6-1; J: TRBJ1-5; D: NA; size: NA; DNA: TGTGCCAGCAGTGAAAGGGGGACGGGCTCGCAGCCCCAGCATTTT; CDR3: CASSERGTGSQPQHF
V: TRBV18; J: TRBJ2-6; D: TRBD1; size: NA; DNA: TGTGCCAGCTTCCCAGACAGGGGACGAACCTCTGGGGCCAACGTCCTGACTTTC; CDR3: CASFPDRGRTSGANVLTF
V: TRBV23-1; J: TRBJ1-2; D: NA; size: NA; DNA: TGCGCCAGCAGTCAATCGGCGGGACCCCCCGTACACTATGGCTACACCTTC; CDR3: CASSQSAGPPVHYGYTF
V: TRBV6-4; J: TRBJ2-3; D: NA; size: NA; DNA: TGTGCCAGCAGTGACGACTATGCAGCAGATACGCAGTATTTT; CDR3: CASSDDYAADTQYF
V: TRBV7-8; J: TRBJ2-5; D: TRBD1; size: NA; DNA: TGTGCCAGCAGCACAACACAGGGGGGAGAGACCCAGTACTTC; CDR3: CASSTTQGGETQYF
V: TRBV7-9; J: TRBJ1-4; D: NA; size: NA; DNA: TGTGCCAGCAGCCCACAGGGTCCAGGGCTGTTTTTT; CDR3: CASSPQGPGLFF
V: TRBV27; J: TRBJ2-1; D: NA; size: NA; DNA: TGTGCCAGCAGTTCTGAAGTCCAGGGTAGCTCCTACAATGAGCAGTTCTTC; CDR3: CASSSEVQGSSYNEQFF
V: TRBV5-1; J: TRBJ2-5; D: NA; size: few; DNA: TGCGCCAGCAGCTTGGTTGGTAGCCAAGAGACCCAGTACTTC; CDR3: CASSLVGSQETQYF
V: TRBV7-8; J: TRBJ1-5; D: NA; size: NA; DNA: TGTGCCAGCAGCCCCCGACGGGACTTTGGCAATCAGCCCCAGCATTTT; CDR3: CASSPRRDFGNQPQHF
V: TRBV6-1; J: TRBJ2-7; D: NA; size: NA; DNA: TGTGCCAGCACCCTGACTAGTGACTACGAGCAGTACTTC; CDR3: CASTLTSDYEQYF
V: TRBV5-1; J: TRBJ2-7; D: NA; size: few; DNA: TGCGCCAGCAGCTCACAGGGCTACGAGCAGTACTTC; CDR3: CASSSQGYEQYF